Shown below are 17 T cell receptor beta chains from a single sample sequenced in a study of shared clonotypes between healthy human individuals. Method: immunoSEQ multiplex PCR; TCRdb's copy keeps in-frame clones and lacks some. The sample yields about 680,000 clones, 72% seen once. The sample taken for sequencing was memory CD4+ T cells sorted from blood. Documented subset: CD45RA-negative fraction. The receptors derive from a young woman in good health.

The J gene is TRBJ1-2, the V gene TRBV6-1; 7 positions agree with TRBD1. The CDR3 has 16 amino acids. Germline V gives CDR1 MNHNS, CDR2 SASEGT. The ends lost 1 base at V and 5 bases at J; junction bases unmatched: 10. This chain's CDR3 is CASSEVGEGAPYGYTF. CDR3 DNA: TGTGCCAGCAGTGAAGTGGGGGAGGGGGCGCCGTATGGCTACACCTTC.

The chain links TRBV7-9 to TRBJ1-3, with D hard to call. Germline CDR1 is SEHNR and CDR2 is FQNEAQ (reference sequence). This CDR3 contains 16 residues. Between the trimmed V and J ends, which lost 3 bases and 0 bases, there was a span of 12 bases. CDR3 sequence reads: CASSFLGSHSGNTIYF. In DNA, the CDR3 is TGTGCCAGCAGCTTCCTAGGGTCCCACTCTGGAAACACCATATATTTT.

The chain recombines TRBV19 with TRBJ2-7; D perhaps matches TRBD1 (6 bases). V was cut by 3 bases and J by 3 bases, with 9 bases left in between. The CDR3 covers 13 residues. The germline V gene has CDR1 LNHDA and CDR2 SQIVND (reference sequence). CDR3 region: CASSMLDSYEQYF. DNA for the CDR3: TGTGCCAGTAGTATGTTGGACAGCTACGAGCAGTACTTC.

The chain links TRBV4-1 to TRBJ2-1; 14 positions match TRBD2. In germline, CDR1 is MGHRA, CDR2 YSYEKL. V lost 4 bases to trimming and J lost 7 bases; unmatched junction nucleotides: 6. The CDR3 length is 16 residues. The CDR3 nucleotides are TGCGCCAGCAGCCCCGGGACTAGCGGGAGTAGGAATGAGCAGTTCTTC. Protein sequence: CASSPGTSGSRNEQFF.

V gene TRBV6-6 combines with J gene TRBJ1-5, with D unclear. The CDR3 spans 13 residues. Trimming shortened V by 7 bases and J by 0 bases, and 7 bases separated the two germline ends. The germline CDR1 and CDR2 sequences are MNHNY and SVGAGI (reference sequence). This CDR3 reads CASTRYSNQPQHF. Written as DNA, the CDR3 is TGTGCCAGCACCCGGTATAGCAATCAGCCCCAGCATTTT.

The rearrangement links TRBV4-1 to TRBJ2-7; D is uncertain. V lost 4 bases and J 2 bases, leaving 12 bases between the germline ends. Germline V gene sequence: CDR1 MGHRA, CDR2 YSYEKL. The CDR3 consists of 14 residues. The CDR3 sequence is CASSPKDGPYEQYF. As DNA, the CDR3 is TGCGCCAGCAGCCCTAAAGACGGGCCCTACGAGCAGTACTTC.

This rearrangement joins TRBV7-8 to TRBJ2-7; a weak D match, TRBD1 (6 bases). Germline CDR1 SGHVS, CDR2 FQNEAQ. The CDR3 totals 17 residues. V shed 0 bases and J shed 7 bases, with 22 bases lying between them. CDR3 sequence (DNA): TGTGCCAGCAGCTTAGCGACAGGCGCAACCCCCTGGGGAGAGCAGTACTTC. It yields the protein CASSLATGATPWGEQYF.

To note about this clone: The sample carries other DNA sequences with the same CDR3. V and J are TRBV19 and TRBJ1-1, with unresolved D. V was clipped by 5 bases and J by 1 base, with 8 bases between them. This CDR3 is built from 13 residues. Germline V gene lookup returns CDR1 LNHDA and CDR2 SQIVND (reference sequence). For the CDR3, the DNA is TGTGCCAGTAGTCCCGGTTGGAACACTGAAGCTTTCTTT. This gives the protein CASSPGWNTEAFF.

The chain recombines TRBV19 with TRBJ1-5, with D unclear. V lost 1 base, J lost 3 bases, and 13 bases lay in between. Germline V lookup: CDR1 LNHDA, CDR2 SQIVND (reference sequence). This CDR3 spans 16 amino acids. In DNA, the CDR3 is TGTGCCAGTAGTATAGTAGGGAGACAACCCAATCAGCCCCAGCATTTT. Amino acids: CASSIVGRQPNQPQHF.

J is TRBJ2-7 and V is TRBV28, with 7 bases identical to TRBD1. Trimming cost V 5 bases and J 7 bases; bases outside gene matches: 11. In germline, CDR1 is MDHEN, CDR2 SYDVKM. The CDR3 runs 14 residues. The CDR3 DNA reads as TGTGCCAGCAGTCCCACCCAGGGGGTCGGGGAGCAGTACTTC. It yields the protein CASSPTQGVGEQYF.

This rearrangement joins TRBV28 to TRBJ1-5, with unresolved D. The CDR3 totals 13 residues. Trimming stripped 6 bases from V and 7 bases from J, with 13 bases between. Germline lookup yields CDR1 MDHEN and CDR2 SYDVKM. In DNA, the CDR3 is TGTGCCAGCAGCTCAGAGTATGGGCAGCCCCAGCATTTT. Translated, it gives CASSSEYGQPQHF.

The genes are TRBV5-8 and TRBJ2-3; D may be TRBD1 (5 bases). The CDR3 totals 13 residues. The V gene lost 4 bases and the J gene lost 7 bases, with 13 bases spanning the gap. Germline-derived CDR1 and CDR2 are SGHTS and YDEGEE. The DNA for the CDR3 is TGTGCCAGCAGCACCGACAGAACCAATACGCAGTATTTT. Encoded protein: CASSTDRTNTQYF.

The chain carries TRBV19 and TRBJ2-1, with 11 bases lining up with TRBD2. After removal of 11 bases from V and 7 bases from J, the junction contained 10 bases not matched to a gene. The CDR3 is 14 amino acids. Germline CDR1 and CDR2: LNHDA and SQIVND (reference sequence). DNA of the CDR3: TGTGCCGTCACTAGCGGGAGCGGACTGAATGAGCAGTTCTTC. Translation gives CAVTSGSGLNEQFF.

The chain couples TRBV5-6 to TRBJ1-4; D is undetermined. This CDR3 is built from 13 residues. Germline CDR1 SGHDT, CDR2 YYEEEE. The V gene lost 6 bases and the J gene lost 8 bases, with 14 bases spanning the gap. DNA for the CDR3: TGTGCCAGCACCTCCTGGGGTCGGGAAAAACTGTTTTTT. This codes for CASTSWGREKLFF.

The gene calls are TRBV5-4 and TRBJ2-5, with D maybe TRBD2 (5 bases). Germline CDR1 SGHNT, CDR2 YYREEE (reference sequence). The CDR3 sequence is 15 residues long. The ends were cut back, 0 bases at V and 5 bases at J, with 14 bases in the middle. Written as DNA, the CDR3 is TGTGCCAGCAGCTTGGAACAATACTCGGGGGAGACCCAGTACTTC. This sequence encodes CASSLEQYSGETQYF.

This clone was counted only a few times. Within the sample, other DNA sequences also encode this same CDR3. The chain joins TRBV4-1 to TRBJ1-1; D remains unclear. Germline-derived CDR1 and CDR2 are MGHRA and YSYEKL. CDR3 length: 11 residues. Trimming took 3 bases from V and 5 from J, leaving 4 bases between them. This CDR3 is CASSQATEAFF. CDR3 nucleotides: TGCGCCAGCAGCCAGGCAACTGAAGCTTTCTTT.

CDR3 in amino acids: CASSIAGRTLGETQYF. CDR3 DNA sequence: TGTGCCAGTAGTATAGCAGGACGGACACTAGGGGAGACCCAGTACTTC. The rearrangement uses TRBV19 and TRBJ2-5; tentatively, D is TRBD1 or TRBD2 (5 bases each). The CDR3 has 16 residues. Trimming stripped 1 base from V and 5 bases from J, with 17 bases between. In germline, CDR1 is LNHDA, CDR2 SQIVND (reference sequence).